A selection of T cell receptor beta chains follows, all from one sample in a study of shared clonotypes between healthy human individuals. Assay: immunoSEQ multiplex PCR; the TCRdb copy retains only in-frame clones and omits some. This table holds 780,000 or so clones, over 55% found once. What was sequenced was memory CD4+ T cells sorted from blood. Source of these receptors: a woman aged 25-40 years in good health. Each CDR3 is given with its conserved first and last residue. The order of the fields is J gene, V gene, clone size, D gene, CDR3 protein, CDR3 DNA. A D gene is named only where the DNA matches it firmly. Clone size appears in some rows only: once, few, many, or a class for an expanded clone.

J gene: TRBJ1-1; V gene: TRBV27; clone size: NA; D gene: NA; CDR3 protein: CASSLLTEGKAFF; CDR3 DNA: TGTGCCAGCAGTTTATTGACAGAGGGGAAAGCTTTCTTT
J gene: TRBJ2-1; V gene: TRBV28; clone size: NA; D gene: NA; CDR3 protein: CASSARYKNEQFF; CDR3 DNA: TGTGCCAGCAGTGCTAGATATAAGAATGAGCAGTTCTTC
J gene: TRBJ2-2; V gene: TRBV29-1; clone size: NA; D gene: NA; CDR3 protein: CSVEGWGTGELFF; CDR3 DNA: TGCAGCGTTGAAGGGTGGGGTACCGGGGAGCTGTTTTTT
J gene: TRBJ1-4; V gene: TRBV6-1; clone size: NA; D gene: NA; CDR3 protein: CASARTTNEKLFF; CDR3 DNA: TGTGCCAGCGCCCGAACAACTAATGAAAAACTGTTTTTT
J gene: TRBJ2-1; V gene: TRBV7-6; clone size: NA; D gene: NA; CDR3 protein: CASSLAPRGLDGGIRYNEQFF; CDR3 DNA: TGTGCCAGCAGCTTGGCACCCCGGGGCCTCGATGGCGGGATAAGGTACAATGAGCAGTTCTTC
J gene: TRBJ1-2; V gene: TRBV5-1; clone size: NA; D gene: NA; CDR3 protein: CASSADGNYGYTF; CDR3 DNA: TGCGCCAGCAGCGCAGACGGAAACTATGGCTACACCTTC
J gene: TRBJ1-2; V gene: TRBV2; clone size: few; D gene: NA; CDR3 protein: CASSAQGDTNYGYTF; CDR3 DNA: TGTGCCAGCAGCGCCCAGGGAGACACTAACTATGGCTACACCTTC
J gene: TRBJ1-1; V gene: TRBV4-1; clone size: NA; D gene: TRBD1; CDR3 protein: CASSLTGTGGRNTEAFF; CDR3 DNA: TGCGCCAGCAGCCTAACCGGGACAGGGGGCCGTAACACTGAAGCTTTCTTT
J gene: TRBJ1-4; V gene: TRBV25-1; clone size: NA; D gene: TRBD1; CDR3 protein: CASSKQGGPTNEKLFF; CDR3 DNA: TGTGCCAGCAGTAAACAGGGGGGGCCAACTAATGAAAAACTGTTTTTT
J gene: TRBJ1-1; V gene: TRBV10-3; clone size: NA; D gene: NA; CDR3 protein: CAISESISLTGGAFF; CDR3 DNA: TGTGCCATCAGTGAGTCGATAAGCCTCACGGGCGGAGCTTTCTTT
J gene: TRBJ2-5; V gene: TRBV7-2; clone size: NA; D gene: NA; CDR3 protein: CASSLASKTQYF; CDR3 DNA: TGTGCCAGCAGCTTAGCCTCCAAGACCCAGTACTTC
J gene: TRBJ2-3; V gene: TRBV6-5; clone size: NA; D gene: NA; CDR3 protein: CASSYSMHFLDTQYF; CDR3 DNA: TGTGCCAGCAGTTACTCGATGCACTTCCTTGATACGCAGTATTTT
J gene: TRBJ2-6; V gene: TRBV27; clone size: NA; D gene: NA; CDR3 protein: CASTEGTGANVLTF; CDR3 DNA: TGTGCCAGCACGGAGGGAACTGGGGCCAACGTCCTGACTTTC
J gene: TRBJ1-4; V gene: TRBV4-1; clone size: NA; D gene: NA; CDR3 protein: CASSQWAGGVTNEKLFF; CDR3 DNA: TGCGCCAGCAGCCAATGGGCGGGCGGTGTCACTAATGAAAAACTGTTTTTT
J gene: TRBJ1-1; V gene: TRBV19; clone size: NA; D gene: NA; CDR3 protein: CASSQRMNTEAFF; CDR3 DNA: TGTGCCAGTAGTCAAAGGATGAACACTGAAGCTTTCTTT